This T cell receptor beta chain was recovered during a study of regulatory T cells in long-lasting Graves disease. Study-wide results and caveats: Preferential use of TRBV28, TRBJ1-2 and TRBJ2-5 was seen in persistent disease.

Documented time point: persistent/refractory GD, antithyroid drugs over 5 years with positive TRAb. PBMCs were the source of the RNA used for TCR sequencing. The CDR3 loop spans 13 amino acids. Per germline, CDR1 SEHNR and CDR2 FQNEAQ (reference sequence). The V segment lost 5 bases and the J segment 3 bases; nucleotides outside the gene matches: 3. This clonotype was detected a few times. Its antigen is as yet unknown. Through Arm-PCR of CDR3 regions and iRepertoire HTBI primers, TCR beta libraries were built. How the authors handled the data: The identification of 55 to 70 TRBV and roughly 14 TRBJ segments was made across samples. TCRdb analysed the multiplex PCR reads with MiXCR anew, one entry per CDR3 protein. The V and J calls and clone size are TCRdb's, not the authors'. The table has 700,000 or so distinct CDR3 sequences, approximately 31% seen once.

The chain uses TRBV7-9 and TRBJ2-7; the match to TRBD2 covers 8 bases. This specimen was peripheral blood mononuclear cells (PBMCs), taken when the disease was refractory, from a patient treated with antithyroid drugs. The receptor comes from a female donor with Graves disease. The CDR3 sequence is CASSDSGNYEQYF. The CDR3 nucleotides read TGTGCCAGCAGCGATAGCGGGAACTACGAGCAGTACTTC.